This TCR beta chain comes out of a study of T-cell reconstitution after alpha-beta-depleted transplantation in children. Study-wide points: T cells produced anew were the main source of T-cell counts and diversity one year after transplant. Some patients' high day-60 TCRbeta diversity was attributed to recipient cells surviving conditioning.

Ten or more counts support this clonotype. What it binds is not known. Unique molecular identifiers tagged the TCRbeta library. TCRdb recomputed calls from the PCR reads with MiXCR, one row per CDR3 protein. Seen here are fewer than 350,000 distinct CDR3 sequences, over 7.5% observed once, and the top ten hold approximately 9%. This CDR3 comprises 13 residues. Trimming stripped 3 bases from V and 14 bases from J, with 17 bases between. The sample consisted of peripheral blood, taken 360 days after TCRalphabeta/CD19-depleted stem cell transplant. The sequence was collected from a female patient aged 2 to 10 who had a stem cell transplant for Fanconi anemia, so the T cells may come from the graft donor. The rearrangement uses TRBV12-3 or TRBV12-4 and TRBJ2-1; TRBD1 might be the D (9 bases). The DNA of the CDR3 is TGTGCCAGCAGTTTCCGGGGGGGGACAGGGAAGTTCTTC. This gives the protein CASSFRGGTGKFF.